The rows below give T cell receptor beta chains drawn from one sample of a study of blood T cell repertoires in COVID-19. The table came from immunoSEQ multiplex PCR; TCRdb's copy has only in-frame clones and leaves some out. The data hold under 200,000 clones, with about 83% observed a single time. The sample taken for sequencing was peripheral blood. The receptors here all came from a young man with active or convalescent COVID-19. Each CDR3 is given without its conserved first and last residue. A D gene is named only where the DNA matches it firmly.

TRBJ1-3,TRBV15,TRBD1,ATSRVRRGLGGNTIY
TRBJ1-1,TRBV19,TRBD1,ASSILDRDAF
TRBJ2-7,TRBV4-2,TRBD2,ASSQAGGSYEQY
TRBJ2-1,TRBV6-5,.,ASSSRGINSYNEQF
TRBJ2-7,TRBV11-3,TRBD1,ASSYTGTGRSYEQY
TRBJ1-1,TRBV4-1,TRBD1,ASSRDSQNTEAF
TRBJ2-5,TRBV6-1,TRBD2,ASSEFGGRETQY
TRBJ2-2,TRBV27,TRBD1,ASSWIPGQFSGELF
TRBJ1-1,TRBV5-6,TRBD1,ASSPVLGQGGMNTEAF
TRBJ2-1,TRBV6-5,.,ASSYSRFPYNEQF
TRBJ2-1,TRBV18,TRBD1,ASSPPTGGPYNEQF
TRBJ2-1,TRBV11-3,TRBD1,ASSLRTGYDNEQF
TRBJ2-3,TRBV11-3,.,ASSLVLRLATDTQY
TRBJ2-3,TRBV24-1,.,ATRGGISTDTQY
TRBJ2-7,TRBV19,TRBD2,ASSISSGGEQY
TRBJ2-3,TRBV19,TRBD1,ASRRTGPSTDTQY
TRBJ2-5,TRBV5-4,TRBD2,ATLVPREGGETQY
TRBJ2-3,TRBV29-1,TRBD1,SAMGQGGTDTQY
TRBJ2-3,TRBV29-1,TRBD2,SVEGTSGSTDTQY
TRBJ1-2,TRBV24-1,.,ATSDLTVYGYT
TRBJ1-1,TRBV7-9,TRBD1,ASSFPGQVTEAF
TRBJ1-2,TRBV28,.,ASRASRSNYGYT
TRBJ1-6,TRBV19,TRBD1,ASRPGQYNSPLH
TRBJ1-2,TRBV7-9,.,ASSSGGYGYT
TRBJ2-2,TRBV2,.,ASRESTGELF
TRBJ2-3,TRBV4-1,TRBD2,ASSQASGGRTDTQY
TRBJ2-2,TRBV14,TRBD2,ASSQGTSNTGELF
TRBJ1-5,TRBV15,TRBD1,ATSRDGGAGGQYQPQH
TRBJ2-7,TRBV24-1,TRBD1,ATSDSGQGRDEQY
TRBJ2-3,TRBV4-2,TRBD2,ASSQELAGFGDTQY
TRBJ2-7,TRBV14,TRBD2,ASSLAGAYEQY
TRBJ1-1,TRBV24-1,.,ATSGSTGRGGSDTEAF
TRBJ2-1,TRBV25-1,TRBD2,ASSESGTSGVRNEQF
TRBJ1-1,TRBV5-1,.,ASTGGGSGDTEAF
TRBJ1-4,TRBV6-5,.,ASIGTGREKLF